These 32 T cell receptor beta chains share one sample of origin, sequenced in a study of blood T cells in healthy people across ages. A second PCR of about 6 to 12 cycles used a sample-barcoded 5' primer and a J-beta primer mix. TCRdb processed the 5' RACE reads anew with MiXCR; each CDR3 protein has one entry. The profile shows some 730,000 distinct CDR3 sequences, roughly 20% of them singletons. The sequenced sample consisted of blood. These receptors were taken from a man between 65 and 85 years old in good health.

This clonotype was counted many times. The chain is built from TRBV7-9 and TRBJ2-1; 9 bases match TRBD2. V was clipped by 3 bases and J by 3 bases; unmatched bases: 3. The CDR3 length is 15 residues. Germline V gives CDR1 SEHNR, CDR2 FQNEAQ (reference sequence). CDR3 DNA: TGTGCCAGCAGCTTGGGACTAGCAGTCTACAATGAGCAGTTCTTC. Protein sequence: CASSLGLAVYNEQFF.

J is TRBJ2-1 and V is TRBV7-8; 10 bases map to TRBD2. The J call is doubtful: the DNA matches TRBJ2-7 better. Germline V lookup: CDR1 SGHVS, CDR2 FQNEAQ. The CDR3 is 13 residues long. CDR3 bases: TGTGCCGCTAGCGGGAGAAATTCCTACGAGCAGTACGTC. This codes for CAASGRNSYEQYV.

V gene TRBV20-1 combines with J gene TRBJ1-4; D gene ambiguous. This CDR3 is 14 amino acids long. Germline V CDR1 and CDR2: DFQATT, SNEGSKA (reference sequence). V lost 0 bases to trimming and J lost 5 bases, with 10 bases between them. This chain's CDR3 is CSARERTANEKLFF. Written as DNA, the CDR3 is TGCAGTGCTAGAGAAAGGACCGCGAATGAAAAACTGTTTTTT.

This clonotype was found a few times. The rearrangement links TRBV5-1 to TRBJ2-6; 7 bases match TRBD2. From germline, CDR1 is SGHRS and CDR2 YFSETQ. Trimming cost V 4 bases and J 2 bases; bases outside gene matches: 3. This CDR3 has 15 amino acids. The CDR3 region is CASSPTSAGANVLTF. CDR3 nucleotides: TGCGCCAGCAGCCCAACTAGCGCTGGGGCCAACGTCCTGACTTTC.

This chain uses TRBV20-1 with TRBJ1-5, with D perhaps TRBD1 (5 bases). The CDR3 loop spans 14 amino acids. The germline V gene encodes CDR1 DFQATT and CDR2 SNEGSKA (reference sequence). V was clipped by 1 base and J by 7 bases, with 14 bases between them. The CDR3 protein is CSARGGLQEQPQHF. DNA of the CDR3: TGCAGTGCTAGAGGGGGGTTACAGGAACAGCCCCAGCATTTT.

The genes are TRBV6-6 and TRBJ2-7, with unresolved D. Near its end, the DNA agrees better with TRBJ2-1, so the J call may be wrong. Germline CDR1 MNHNY, CDR2 SVGAGI (reference sequence). This CDR3 spans 14 amino acids. The CDR3 DNA follows: TGTGCCAGCAGCAAGACGCGAGAGTCCAATGAGCAGTTCTTC. It specifies CASSKTRESNEQFF.

As concerns this clonotype: The junction differs from germline at one of its ends, possibly a read error. The chain links TRBV12-3 or TRBV12-4 to TRBJ2-5, with TRBD1 matching 8 bases. The CDR3 is 12 residues long. The CDR3 loop is CASSFGTGGRFF. The CDR3 bases are TGTGCCAGCAGTTTCGGGACAGGTGGCCGGTTCTTC.

The gene calls are TRBV28 and TRBJ1-2, with 7 bases fitting TRBD1. CDR1 MDHEN and CDR2 SYDVKM come from the germline V gene. With 6 bases clipped from V and 5 bases from J, the junction kept 9 bases outside the gene matches. CDR3 size: 14 residues. Here the CDR3 reads CASSQKGAGYGYTF. The CDR3 DNA reads TGTGCCAGCAGCCAAAAGGGGGCCGGGTATGGCTACACCTTC.

This clonotype was observed a few times. The chain joins TRBV28 to TRBJ2-7; D is unclear. CDR1 is MDHEN, CDR2 SYDVKM, per germline. The CDR3 consists of 13 residues. V was clipped by 6 bases and J by 5 bases, with 14 bases between them. CDR3 DNA: TGTGCCAGCAGCTCTCTGGGTAGGGACGAGCAGTACTTC. Translating gives CASSSLGRDEQYF.

This chain uses TRBV9 with TRBJ1-1, with D unclear. V was pared by 0 bases and J by 5 bases, with 14 bases between. Germline V gene data show CDR1 as SGDLS and CDR2 as YYNGEE. The CDR3 is 15 residues long. This CDR3 is CASSVGNSAGTEAFF. The CDR3 nucleotides read TGTGCCAGCAGCGTAGGAAATTCCGCCGGAACTGAAGCTTTCTTT.

The chain has TRBV7-2 and TRBJ1-2; a possible D gene is TRBD1 (5 bases). From germline, CDR1 is SGHTA and CDR2 FQGNSA. The CDR3 loop spans 14 amino acids. Trimming removed 1 base from V and 7 bases from J, with 13 bases in between. CDR3 nucleotides: TGTGCCAGCAGCTTAGAGGTGAAGGGGCTTGGCTACACCTTC. As protein: CASSLEVKGLGYTF.

The table lists this clonotype with many counts. V is TRBV27 and J is TRBJ2-5; TRBD2 matches 11 bases. J lost 3 bases, V lost 2 bases, and 5 bases had no gene match. Germline V gene data show CDR1 as MNHEY and CDR2 as SMNVEV (reference sequence). This CDR3 has 16 amino acids. Written as DNA, the CDR3 is TGTGCCAGCAGTTTACTAGCGGGGGGCAAAAAAGAGACCCAGTACTTC. Translated: CASSLLAGGKKETQYF.

The rearrangement joins TRBV5-5 to TRBJ1-5, with 8 nucleotides matching TRBD1. The ends lost 0 bases at V and 3 bases at J; junction bases unmatched: 8. CDR3 length equals 17 residues. The germline V gene encodes CDR1 SGHKS and CDR2 YYEKEE (reference sequence). The CDR3 region is CASSLARTGRDNQPQHF. The CDR3 DNA is TGTGCCAGCAGCTTGGCCCGGACAGGGAGGGACAATCAGCCCCAGCATTTT.

J is TRBJ2-5 and V is TRBV6-1, with 9 bases fitting TRBD1. The closer fit of TRBJ2-7 to the DNA end suggests the J call may be wrong. The CDR3 is 14 amino acids. CDR1 MNHNS and CDR2 SASEGT come from the germline V gene. CDR3: CASVSGQGYYEQYF. CDR3 in DNA: TGTGCCAGCGTATCGGGACAGGGCTACTACGAGCAGTACTTC.

The rearrangement joins TRBV19 to TRBJ1-2, with D tentatively TRBD1 (5 bases). V was cut by 6 bases and J by 5 bases, with 13 bases left in between. Per the germline V gene, CDR1 is LNHDA and CDR2 is SQIVND (reference sequence). This CDR3 contains 13 residues. The DNA of the CDR3 is TGTGCCAGTAGCCTAATAGGGGAGTATGGCTACACCTTC. It yields the protein CASSLIGEYGYTF. Full variable domain (rest looked up from reference TRBV19 and TRBJ1-2): DGGITQSPKYLFRKEGQNVTLSCEQNLNHDAMYWYRQDPGQGLRLIYYSQIVNDFQKGDIAEGYSVSREKKESFPLTVTSAQKNPTAFYLCASSLIGEYGYTFGSGTRLTVV.

The chain couples TRBV4-1 to TRBJ2-7, with 11 positions matching TRBD2. The DNA end lines up better with TRBJ2-5; the J call may be wrong. The CDR3 totals 16 residues. The V gene's germline CDR1 is MGHRA and CDR2 YSYEKL. The DNA for the CDR3 is TGCGCCAGCAGCCAAACTCCGGGACTAGCGGAAGAGACCCAGTACTTC. Its protein is CASSQTPGLAEETQYF.

Only a few counts were recorded for this clonotype. The CDR3 here is CASSVAFGANVLTF. The CDR3 coding sequence is TGTGCCAGCAGTGTTGCTTTTGGGGCCAACGTCCTGACTTTC. The V and J genes are TRBV2 and TRBJ2-6; D gene ambiguous. In germline, CDR1 is SNHLY, CDR2 FYNNEI. This CDR3 has 14 amino acids. V was cut by 4 bases and J by 3 bases, with 7 bases left in between.

The genes are TRBV29-1 and TRBJ1-5; D ambiguous. CDR3 size: 14 residues. The V and J ends lost 4 bases and 0 bases respectively, with 10 bases between them. Germline V lookup: CDR1 SQVTM, CDR2 ANQGSEA. CDR3 region: CSVAGQNSNQPQHF. CDR3 nucleotides: TGCAGCGTTGCGGGCCAGAATAGCAATCAGCCCCAGCATTTT. The full variable domain, its missing parts supplied by reference TRBV29-1 and TRBJ1-5, is SAVISQKPSRDICQRGTSLTIQCQVDSQVTMMFWYRQQPGQSLTLIATANQGSEATYESGFVIDKFPISRPNLTFSTLTVSNMSPEDSSIYLCSVAGQNSNQPQHFGDGTRLSIL.

This rearrangement joins TRBV7-9 to TRBJ2-5, with D hard to call. Germline V lookup: CDR1 SEHNR, CDR2 FQNEAQ (reference sequence). CDR3 length: 15 amino acids. V lost 11 bases and J 2 bases, leaving 21 bases between the germline ends. The CDR3 DNA sequence: TGTGCCGGAGTGGGTGGTCCCTATCCACAAGAGACCCAGTACTTC. The encoded protein is CAGVGGPYPQETQYF. Based on the CDR3 plus reference TRBV7-9 and TRBJ2-5, the full variable domain is DTGVSQNPRHKITKRGQNVTFRCDPISEHNRLYWYRQTLGQGPEFLTYFQNEAQLEKSRLLSDRFSAERPKGSFSTLEIQRTEQGDSAMYLCAGVGGPYPQETQYFGPGTRLLVL.

The chain has TRBV7-2 and TRBJ1-2, with 7 nucleotides matching TRBD1. V lost 1 base, J lost 4 bases, and 15 bases stayed unmatched. Germline assignment: CDR1 SGHTA and CDR2 FQGNSA. This CDR3 spans 18 amino acids. The CDR3 is CASSLGDSARRGIYGYTF. As DNA, the CDR3 is TGTGCCAGCAGCTTAGGGGACAGCGCTCGAAGAGGGATCTATGGCTACACCTTC.

The sample holds a few counts of this clonotype. V usage is TRBV20-1 and J usage is TRBJ1-1, with D tentatively TRBD1 (5 bases). Per the germline V gene, CDR1 is DFQATT and CDR2 is SNEGSKA (reference sequence). The CDR3 runs to 14 residues. V gave up 5 bases and J gave up 8 bases, with 21 bases separating them. The DNA for the CDR3 is TGCAGTGCTCATAAAGGAACAGGACCACTAGAAGCTTTCTTT. As protein: CSAHKGTGPLEAFF.

This sequence joins TRBV7-8 and TRBJ2-4; possible D gene TRBD2, 5 bases. Germline V CDR1 and CDR2: SGHVS, FQNEAQ. The CDR3 consists of 14 residues. Trimming took off 3 bases at V and 8 bases at J, with 14 bases between the two ends. The CDR3 sequence: CASSFGGGQDIQYF. The DNA for the CDR3 is TGTGCCAGCAGCTTTGGTGGCGGGCAAGACATTCAGTACTTC.

This clonotype has a single count. The chain couples TRBV20-1 to TRBJ2-3; 7 bases align to TRBD1. The J call may be incorrect, as the DNA end agrees better with TRBJ2-7. Germline V CDR1 and CDR2: DFQATT, SNEGSKA (reference sequence). The CDR3 loop spans 10 amino acids. CDR3 sequence (DNA): TGCAGTCCAGGGGGTAACGGGCAGTACTTC. Translation gives CSPGGNGQYF.

The CDR3 sequence: CSARVTNEKLFF. The CDR3 DNA reads TGCAGTGCTAGGGTAACTAATGAAAAACTGTTTTTT. V usage is TRBV20-1 and J usage is TRBJ1-4; D is uncertain. This CDR3 spans 12 amino acids. V lost 3 bases, J lost 1 base, and 3 bases lay in between. Germline lookup yields CDR1 DFQATT and CDR2 SNEGSKA (reference sequence).

The rearrangement joins TRBV5-6 to TRBJ1-1; D is ambiguous. The CDR3 is 14 amino acids. V lost 0 bases to trimming and J lost 2 bases, with 8 bases between them. From germline, CDR1 is SGHDT and CDR2 YYEEEE. In DNA form, the CDR3 reads TGTGCCAGCAGCTTGGGTTATCTTAACACTGAAGCTTTCTTT. Its protein product is CASSLGYLNTEAFF. The variable domain in full, completed from reference TRBV5-6 and TRBJ1-1, reads DAGVTQSPTHLIKTRGQQVTLRCSPKSGHDTVSWYQQALGQGPQFIFQYYEEEERQRGNFPDRFSGHQFPNYSSELNVNALLLGDSALYLCASSLGYLNTEAFFGQGTRLTVV.

This clonotype was counted between two and nine times. This chain uses TRBV29-1 with TRBJ2-2, with 9 bases identical to TRBD2. This CDR3 is built from 13 residues. The V segment lost 7 bases and the J segment 0 bases; nucleotides outside the gene matches: 0. Germline V gene sequence: CDR1 SQVTM, CDR2 ANQGSEA. The CDR3 loop is CSGTSANTGELFF. CDR3 DNA: TGCAGCGGGACTAGCGCGAACACCGGGGAGCTGTTTTTT.

For this clonotype: The junction does not match germline at one end; this may be a read error. The chain couples TRBV2 to TRBJ2-5; 14 bases line up with TRBD2. This CDR3 comprises 16 residues. Germline lookup yields CDR1 SNHLY and CDR2 FYNNEI. The DNA of the CDR3 is TGTGCCAGCAGTGGGGGACTAGCGGGGGAGACGGAGACCCAGTGCTTC. As protein: CASSGGLAGETETQCF.

The CDR3 sequence is CAIMEREGSYEQYF. CDR3 in DNA: TGTGCCATCATGGAGAGGGAGGGAAGCTACGAGCAGTACTTC. The rearrangement joins TRBV10-3 to TRBJ2-1, with TRBD2 identical over 7 bases. TRBJ2-7 matches the DNA end more closely, so the J call is doubtful. The CDR3 totals 14 residues. The germline V gene has CDR1 ENHRY and CDR2 SYGVKD.

About this clonotype itself: A junction boundary mismatches the germline segment, possibly from a read error. The V and J genes are TRBV3-1 and TRBJ2-3; D uncertain. Per germline, CDR1 LGHDT and CDR2 YNNKEL (reference sequence). The CDR3 spans 15 residues. The CDR3 loop is CASSHRGISTDTQYF. DNA of the CDR3: TGTGCCAGCAGCCACCGCGGTATTAGCACGGATACGCAGTATTTT.

This clonotype was seen a few times. V is TRBV10-3 and J is TRBJ2-3; 9 bases line up with TRBD2. Per the germline V gene, CDR1 is ENHRY and CDR2 is SYGVKD. Germline trimming cut 3 bases from V and 4 bases from J; bases unmatched to any gene: 2. This CDR3 region has 14 residues. The CDR3 sequence is CAISDRTSADTQYF. The DNA for the CDR3 is TGTGCCATCAGTGATCGGACTAGCGCAGATACGCAGTATTTT.

This clonotype was counted at least ten times. In nucleotides, the CDR3 is TGTGCCAGCAGTTTATCAGGGGAGGGCTACACCTTC. Protein: CASSLSGEGYTF. This chain joins TRBV28 and TRBJ1-2; a weak D match, TRBD1 (6 bases). The CDR3 is 12 amino acids. The germline V gene has CDR1 MDHEN and CDR2 SYDVKM. V was clipped by 1 base and J by 8 bases, with 8 bases between them.

The chain joins TRBV6-2 or TRBV6-3 to TRBJ2-5; D may be TRBD1 or TRBD2 (5 bases each). The CDR3 sequence is 15 residues long. Looked up from germline, CDR1 is MNHEY and CDR2 is SVGEGT. V shed 7 bases and J shed 3 bases, with 18 bases lying between them. Here the CDR3 DNA reads TGTGCCAGCACCATTGTCGGGACGTGGAAAGAGACCCAGTACTTC. Translated: CASTIVGTWKETQYF.